The clone carrying this T cell receptor beta chain occurred many times. Antigen unknown. The read comes to an end 3 residues before the CDR3 does, leaving the germline J gene to fill in the end. V lost 3 bases to trimming and J lost 5 bases; unmatched junction nucleotides: 1. CDR3 size: 12 residues. Germline CDR1 and CDR2: LNHDA and SQIVND (reference sequence). The repertoire was sequenced with immunoSEQ multiplex PCR; TCRdb's copy has only in-frame clones and lacks some. This set yields 45,000 to 70,000 clones and no singletons; the top ten hold under 6.5%. This sample was included in a study of T cell clonality in common variable immunodeficiency. Overall study findings and caveats: Reportedly, TCR beta sequences from common variable immunodeficiency showed fewer deletions and N-nucleotide insertions.

The specimen was peripheral blood mononuclear cells. V and J are TRBV19 and TRBJ2-7, with 7 positions matching TRBD1. The receptor was derived from a person aged 18 to 69 in good health. The sequenced CDR3 bases are TGTGCCAGTAGTATGAGGGGGCACGAG. Its protein product is CASSMRGHE. The CDR3, in full, reads CASSMRGHEQYF.